This T cell receptor beta chain derives from a study of blood T cell repertoires in COVID-19. Background on the study: Some COVID-19 samples were acute and others convalescent; all came from the United States, Italy and Spain. Sample material is recorded as cDNA or gDNA derived from T cells, B-cell-depleted T cells, or PBMCs.

The CDR3 is made up of 14 amino acids. The V gene lost 5 bases and the J gene lost 3 bases, with 11 bases spanning the gap. Germline-derived CDR1 and CDR2 are MNHEY and SVGAGI. The participants were between roughly 18 and 100 years old and came from some 23 US areas. Source study methods: Quantification of nucleated cells was approximated via reference gene primer amplification. The repertoire was sequenced with immunoSEQ multiplex PCR; TCRdb's copy has only in-frame clones and lacks some. V and J calls and clone size are as listed in that table; D and trimming were resolved from the DNA. The table shows approximately 300,000 clones, with nearly 90% occurring only once.

The sequence was collected from a woman aged 25 to 39 who had recovered from COVID-19. The gene calls are TRBV6-5 and TRBJ1-5, with D unclear. The specimen was PBMCs or T cells enriched from blood (not recorded which). The CDR3 bases are TGTGCCAGCAGTCCCCTCGCGAACAATCAGCCCCAGCATTTT. Translated: CASSPLANNQPQHF.